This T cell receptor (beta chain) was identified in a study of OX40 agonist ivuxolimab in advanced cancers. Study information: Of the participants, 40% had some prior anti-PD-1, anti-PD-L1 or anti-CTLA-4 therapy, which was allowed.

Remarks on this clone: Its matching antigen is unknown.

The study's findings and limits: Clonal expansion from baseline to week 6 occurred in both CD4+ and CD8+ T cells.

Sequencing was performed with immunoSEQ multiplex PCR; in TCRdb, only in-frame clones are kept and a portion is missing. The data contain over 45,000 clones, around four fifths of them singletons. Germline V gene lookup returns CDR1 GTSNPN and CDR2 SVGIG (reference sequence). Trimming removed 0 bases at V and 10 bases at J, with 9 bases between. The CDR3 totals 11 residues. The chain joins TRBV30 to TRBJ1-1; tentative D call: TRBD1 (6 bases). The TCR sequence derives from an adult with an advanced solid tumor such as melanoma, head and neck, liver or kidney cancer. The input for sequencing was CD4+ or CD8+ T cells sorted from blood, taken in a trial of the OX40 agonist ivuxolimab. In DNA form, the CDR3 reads TGTGCCTGGAGTGTCGGGGGCATAGCTTTCTTT. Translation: CAWSVGGIAFF.